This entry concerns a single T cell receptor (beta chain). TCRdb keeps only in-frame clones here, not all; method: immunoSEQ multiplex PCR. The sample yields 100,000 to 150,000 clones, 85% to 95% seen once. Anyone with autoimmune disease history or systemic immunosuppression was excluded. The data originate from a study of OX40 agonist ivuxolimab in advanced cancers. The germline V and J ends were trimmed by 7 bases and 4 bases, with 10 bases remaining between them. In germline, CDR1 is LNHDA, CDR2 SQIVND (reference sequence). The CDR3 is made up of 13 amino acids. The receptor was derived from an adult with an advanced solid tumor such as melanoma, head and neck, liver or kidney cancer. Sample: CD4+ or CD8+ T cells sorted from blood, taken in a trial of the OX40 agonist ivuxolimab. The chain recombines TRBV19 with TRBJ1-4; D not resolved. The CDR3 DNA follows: TGTGCCAGTAAATTTGGTGGTAATGAAAAACTGTTTTTT. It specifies CASKFGGNEKLFF. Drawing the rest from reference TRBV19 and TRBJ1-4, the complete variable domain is DGGITQSPKYLFRKEGQNVTLSCEQNLNHDAMYWYRQDPGQGLRLIYYSQIVNDFQKGDIAEGYSVSREKKESFPLTVTSAQKNPTAFYLCASKFGGNEKLFFGSGTQLSVL.